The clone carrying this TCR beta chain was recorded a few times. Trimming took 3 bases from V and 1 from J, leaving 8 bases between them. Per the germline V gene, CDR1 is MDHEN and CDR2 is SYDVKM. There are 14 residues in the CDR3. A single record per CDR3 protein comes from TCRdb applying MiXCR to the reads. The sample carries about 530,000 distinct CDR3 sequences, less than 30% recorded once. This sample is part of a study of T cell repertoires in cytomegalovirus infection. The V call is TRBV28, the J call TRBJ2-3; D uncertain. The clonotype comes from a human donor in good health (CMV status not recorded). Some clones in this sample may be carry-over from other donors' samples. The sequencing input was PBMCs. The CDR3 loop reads CASSLVPRTDTQYF. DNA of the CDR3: TGTGCCAGCAGTTTGGTCCCCCGCACAGATACGCAGTATTTT.